These 9 T cell receptor beta chains came from one sample sequenced in a study of PD-1 blockade in classical Hodgkin lymphoma. The protocol was immunoSEQ multiplex PCR, while the TCRdb copy is restricted to in-frame clones and leaves out a portion. The table shows roughly 38,000 clones, with about 88% occurring only once. Exposure to brentuximab vedotin varied, and each patient had relapsed following autologous stem cell transplantation. Source: peripheral blood mononuclear cells (PBMCs), taken before the second cycle of nivolumab. The receptors derive from a human donor with classical Hodgkin lymphoma.

The V gene is TRBV4-2, the J gene TRBJ1-2; maybe TRBD1 (6 bases). V shed 0 bases and J shed 4 bases, with 12 bases lying between them. In germline, CDR1 is LGHNA, CDR2 YNFKEQ. The CDR3 extends over 15 amino acids. The CDR3 nucleotides are TGTGCCAGCAGCCAAGAGTCAGGGGCGGTCTATGGCTACACCTTC. Translated: CASSQESGAVYGYTF.

This chain connects TRBV6-1 to TRBJ2-7, with D tentatively TRBD1 (5 bases). Germline V gene sequence: CDR1 MNHNS, CDR2 SASEGT. The CDR3 sequence is 12 residues long. Deletions cut 9 bases from V and 3 bases from J, with 12 bases between. The CDR3 reads CASAGQSYEQYF. For the CDR3, the DNA is TGTGCCAGTGCCGGACAAAGCTACGAGCAGTACTTC.

This clone has a single count. The chain uses TRBV28 and TRBJ1-4; the D gene is possibly TRBD1 (5 bases). Per germline, CDR1 MDHEN and CDR2 SYDVKM. Deletions cut 5 bases from V and 4 bases from J, with 17 bases between. The CDR3 consists of 16 residues. DNA of the CDR3: TGTGCCAGCAGTATAGGCGCGGTAGGGGTTAATGAAAAACTGTTTTTT. Translating gives CASSIGAVGVNEKLFF. Looking up the rest from reference TRBV28 and TRBJ1-4 gives the full variable domain: DVKVTQSSRYLVKRTGEKVFLECVQDMDHENMFWYRQDPGLGLRLIYFSYDVKMKEKGDIPEGYSVSREKKERFSLILESASTNQTSMYLCASSIGAVGVNEKLFFGSGTQLSVL.

The chain is built from TRBV7-2 and TRBJ1-3; D not resolved. Looked up from germline, CDR1 is SGHTA and CDR2 is FQGNSA. CDR3 length: 13 residues. Trimming took 1 base from V and 7 from J, leaving 8 bases between them. The CDR3 here is CASSLDPRNTIYF. CDR3 sequence (DNA): TGTGCCAGCAGCTTAGATCCCCGGAACACCATATATTTT.

The chain carries TRBV7-6 and TRBJ2-3; 10 bases fit TRBD1. Germline V gene lookup returns CDR1 SGHVS and CDR2 FNYEAQ. The CDR3 is 15 residues long. Unmatched junction bases numbered 6, after V lost 5 bases and J lost 4 bases. The CDR3 loop is CASSLGQGQADTQYF. The CDR3 nucleotides read TGTGCCAGCAGCCTGGGACAGGGGCAAGCAGATACGCAGTATTTT.

CDR3: CASRNSGGPWNEQFF. Here the CDR3 DNA reads TGTGCCAGCAGAAATAGCGGGGGGCCCTGGAATGAGCAGTTCTTC. The chain recombines TRBV6-5 with TRBJ2-1; 10 bases agree with TRBD2. This CDR3 is built from 15 residues. Looked up from germline, CDR1 is MNHEY and CDR2 is SVGAGI. Germline trimming cut 6 bases from V and 7 bases from J; bases unmatched to any gene: 9.

The chain joins TRBV10-1 to TRBJ2-1; 12 bases match TRBD1. The ends lost 0 bases at V and 10 bases at J; junction bases unmatched: 4. This CDR3 has 15 residues. Germline V lookup: CDR1 WNHNN, CDR2 SYGVQD (reference sequence). The CDR3 DNA reads as TGCGCCAGCAGTGAGTCGGGGACAGGGGGCAGGGAGCAGTTCTTC. Translated: CASSESGTGGREQFF.

The V and J genes are TRBV11-1 and TRBJ2-5; no clear D. CDR1 is SGHAT and CDR2 is FQDESV in the germline V gene (reference sequence). V was cut by 2 bases and J by 2 bases, with 9 bases left in between. This CDR3 has 14 amino acids. The CDR3 DNA reads as TGTGCCAGCAGCTTAAGGATGCGGCAAGAGACCCAGTACTTC. This encodes CASSLRMRQETQYF. The variable domain in full, completed from reference TRBV11-1 and TRBJ2-5, reads EAEVAQSPRYKITEKSQAVAFWCDPISGHATLYWYRQILGQGPELLVQFQDESVVDDSQLPKDRFSAERLKGVDSTLKIQPAELGDSAMYLCASSLRMRQETQYFGPGTRLLVL.

This chain joins TRBV5-1 and TRBJ2-1; 8 positions match TRBD1. The junction had 11 bases not matched to a gene; V was cut back by 7 bases and J by 5 bases. There are 15 residues in the CDR3. Looked up from germline, CDR1 is SGHRS and CDR2 is YFSETQ. CDR3: CASCHRGLGDNEQFF. The CDR3 DNA reads TGCGCCAGCTGCCACAGGGGGTTAGGGGACAATGAGCAGTTCTTC.